This T cell receptor beta chain was sequenced for a study of blood T cell repertoires in COVID-19 (dated by TCRdb to between 2020 and 2021). With regard to the full study: Samples covering the acute and convalescent phases of COVID-19 were provided by collaborators in the United States, Italy and Spain. Samples came from the ongoing ImmuneRACE study (first 160 participants) plus 1,254 subjects from 6 global collaborators. The repertoires were released in a freely available public database intended as a resource for research on the immune response to SARS-CoV-2. Where available, HLA class I and class II types were obtained from metadata supplied by the sample provider rather than from assay-based typing. The material from the prospective study consisted of cDNA or gDNA derived from T cells, B-cell-depleted T cells, or PBMCs. Deeply sampled blood TCRbeta repertoires from subjects exposed to, actively infected with, or recovered from COVID-19 were included in the dataset. The sample metadata nearly always contained a de-identified subject ID, COVID-19 status, age in years and sex. Points the paper makes about the study in general: Clinical and demographic metadata were provided uncurated, with the amount varying by source and participant.

Each collaborating institution followed its own protocols to collect whole blood in K2EDTA tubes. Collaborator samples were shipped for TCRbeta analysis as frozen whole blood, isolated PBMCs, or DNA extracted from either sample type. The immunoSEQ Assay, a bias-controlled multiplex PCR, was used to amplify TCRbeta CDR3 regions from genomic DNA. Concerning the study's data processing: Within the assay, amplification of reference gene primers was used to estimate how many nucleated cells each sample contained. Sequence reads were collapsed and filtered to measure the absolute abundance of every unique TCRbeta CDR3 rearrangement. For each sample, productive Simpson clonality was calculated by taking the square root of Simpson's diversity index across productive rearrangements. Sourced from immuneACCESS, this table was stored by TCRdb with only in-frame sequences that have V and J called. A share of the clones is absent; for the studies checked, an unresolved V gene accounts for under half, and the remainder has no known explanation. That table furnishes V, J and clone size, whereas the DNA furnished D and trimming. The sample profile shows about 210,000 clones; about four fifths of them were found once. The ten largest account for less than 7% of the sample.

In this sample, this clone turned up once. Its antigen is currently not known. Base-call qualities are not available, and no considerably larger clone is one nucleotide away. Reading the germline V gene gives CDR1 MNHEY and CDR2 SVGAGI. The junction carries 20 bases between V and J, which are trimmed by 8 bases and 14 bases respectively. Its CDR3 holds 12 amino acids, cysteine through phenylalanine. Just CDR3 DNA is preserved here, 36 bases in frame from base 1. Here the chain combines TRBV6-5 and TRBJ2-3, with a weak D call of TRBD1 (5 bases match). The source material was peripheral blood. The source is a man aged 60 to 69 with acute or convalescent COVID-19. The nucleotide sequence reads as follows: TGTGCCAGCGGCCGCCAGGGATCCTACGTGTATTTT. The resulting protein is CASGRQGSYVYF.